This T cell receptor beta chain was sequenced during a study of blood T cell repertoires in COVID-19. The CDR3 is 15 amino acids. The junction had 3 bases not matched to a gene; V was cut back by 5 bases and J by 2 bases. The germline V gene has CDR1 LGHNA and CDR2 YSLEER. The assay was immunoSEQ multiplex PCR, and TCRdb's table has in-frame clones only and misses some. The repertoire consists of over 70,000 clones, with 86% occurring once and the leading ten covering 15% to 20%. The clonotype was recovered from a human donor in a cohort sampled during active COVID-19. The sequenced material came from peripheral blood. The chain is built from TRBV4-3 and TRBJ2-6; 7 bases align to TRBD1. The DNA of the CDR3 is TGCGCCAGCAGCGCCGGACAGGCTGGGGCCAACGTCCTGACTTTC. Translation gives CASSAGQAGANVLTF.